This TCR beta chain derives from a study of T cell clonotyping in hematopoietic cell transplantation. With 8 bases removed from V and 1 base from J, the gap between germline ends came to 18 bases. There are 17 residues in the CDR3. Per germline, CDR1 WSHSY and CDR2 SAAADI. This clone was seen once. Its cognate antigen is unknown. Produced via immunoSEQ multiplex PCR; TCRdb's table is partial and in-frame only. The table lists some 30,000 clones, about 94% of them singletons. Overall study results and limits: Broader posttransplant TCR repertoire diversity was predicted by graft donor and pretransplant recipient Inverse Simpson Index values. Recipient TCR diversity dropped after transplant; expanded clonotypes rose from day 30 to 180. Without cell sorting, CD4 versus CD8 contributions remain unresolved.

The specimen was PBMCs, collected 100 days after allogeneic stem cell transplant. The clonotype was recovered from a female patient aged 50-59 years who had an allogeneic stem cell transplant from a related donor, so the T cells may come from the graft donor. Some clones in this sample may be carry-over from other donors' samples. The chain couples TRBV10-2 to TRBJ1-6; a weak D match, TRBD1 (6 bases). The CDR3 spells CASYTGGGASYNSPLHF. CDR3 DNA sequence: TGCGCCAGCTATACCGGTGGGGGGGCGTCCTATAATTCACCCCTCCACTTT.